Listed below are T cell receptor beta chains from one sample, sequenced in a study of PD-1 blockade in classical Hodgkin lymphoma. TCRdb's copy holds only in-frame clones and misses some; the assay was immunoSEQ multiplex PCR. The sample consists of some 45,000 clones, 78% of them appearing once. Source: peripheral blood mononuclear cells (PBMCs), taken before the fourth cycle of nivolumab. These receptors were obtained from a human donor with classical Hodgkin lymphoma. Each CDR3 is given with its conserved first and last residue. The order of the fields is J gene, V gene, clone size, D gene, CDR3 protein, CDR3 DNA. A D gene is named only where the DNA matches it firmly. Clone size is given for some rows only: seen once, a few or many times, or a class if the clone is expanded.

TRBJ1-6 | TRBV6-5 | few | . | CASSQQGTLVSPLHF | TGTGCCAGCAGCCAGCAAGGAACGCTAGTTTCACCCCTCCACTTT
TRBJ1-4 | TRBV5-1 | . | TRBD1 | CASSPGQGREKLFF | TGCGCCAGCAGCCCGGGACAGGGGAGAGAAAAACTGTTTTTT
TRBJ1-2 | TRBV5-6 | . | . | CASSLLGQVAAYGYTF | TGTGCCAGCAGCTTGTTAGGGCAGGTAGCGGCCTATGGCTACACCTTC
TRBJ1-1 | TRBV19 | . | TRBD1 | CASSGGQYMNTEAFF | TGTGCCAGTAGTGGGGGACAGTACATGAACACTGAAGCTTTCTTT
TRBJ1-2 | TRBV25-1 | . | . | CASSIPGRDNYGYTF | TGTGCCAGCAGCATCCCTGGTAGGGACAACTATGGCTACACCTTC
TRBJ2-3 | TRBV4-3 | . | . | CASSQDGGPFDTQYF | TGCGCCAGCAGCCAGGACGGGGGGCCTTTCGATACGCAGTATTTT
TRBJ1-4 | TRBV6-5 | . | . | CASSSAGEEEKLFF | TGTGCCAGCAGCTCCGCAGGAGAGGAGGAAAAACTGTTTTTT
TRBJ1-5 | TRBV19 | . | TRBD1 | CASSPGQGDSQPQHF | TGTGCCAGTAGTCCGGGACAGGGGGATTCTCAGCCCCAGCATTTT
TRBJ1-1 | TRBV19 | . | TRBD1 | CASSSPGGVNTEAFF | TGTGCCAGTAGTTCTCCAGGGGGGGTTAACACTGAAGCTTTCTTT
TRBJ1-1 | TRBV6-5 | . | . | CASSYSGRMNTEAFF | TGTGCCAGCAGTTACTCGGGCAGGATGAACACTGAAGCTTTCTTT
TRBJ1-5 | TRBV7-7 | . | . | CASSSSKGQPQHF | TGTGCCAGCAGCTCTAGCAAGGGTCAGCCCCAGCATTTT
TRBJ2-7 | TRBV7-9 | . | . | CASSLEVLWEVQYF | TGTGCCAGCAGCTTAGAGGTGCTGTGGGAGGTTCAGTACTTC
TRBJ2-6 | TRBV7-2 | . | . | CASRSQTSGANVLTF | TGTGCCAGCAGGTCACAAACGTCTGGGGCCAACGTCCTGACTTTC
TRBJ2-3 | TRBV19 | . | TRBD2 | CASSMWLAGSTDTQYF | TGTGCCAGTAGTATGTGGCTAGCGGGAAGCACAGATACGCAGTATTTT